One and the same sample provided the 27 T cell receptor beta chains below, sequenced in a study of T cell responses to AZD1222 COVID-19 vaccine. Produced via immunoSEQ multiplex PCR; TCRdb's table is partial and in-frame only. The sample carries fewer than 110,000 clones, roughly 90% recorded once. Sample: peripheral blood, taken on day 0 of AZD1222 vaccination. The receptors originated from an adult in good health.

The rearrangement joins TRBV7-2 to TRBJ1-6; no definite D call. Trimming took off 5 bases at V and 9 bases at J, with 29 bases between the two ends. The CDR3 is made up of 19 amino acids. Germline CDR1 reads SGHTA; CDR2 reads FQGNSA. The CDR3 loop is CASSLHGGNPSPRGSPLHF. The CDR3 region has the DNA TGTGCCAGCAGCCTACACGGTGGGAATCCTTCGCCCCGAGGTTCACCCCTCCACTTT.

V gene TRBV3-1 (or the pseudogene TRBV3-2) combines with J gene TRBJ1-4; no reliable D call. This CDR3 region has 14 residues. Germline CDR1 reads LGHDT; CDR2 reads YNNKEL (reference sequence). V lost 1 base, J lost 5 bases, and 8 bases lay in between. The CDR3 here is CASSQGQPNEKLFF. The CDR3 DNA is TGTGCCAGCAGCCAAGGGCAGCCCAATGAAAAACTGTTTTTT.

This rearrangement joins TRBV28 to TRBJ2-7; the D is unclear. Trimming shortened V by 6 bases and J by 5 bases, and 8 bases separated the two germline ends. The V gene's germline CDR1 is MDHEN and CDR2 SYDVKM. This CDR3 spans 11 amino acids. The CDR3: CASSPRHEQYF. The CDR3 DNA reads as TGTGCCAGCAGCCCGAGGCACGAGCAGTACTTC.

The CDR3 DNA follows: TGTGCCAGCAGTTCTCGACAGGGGGGTCCACGCGAGCAGTACTTC. This codes for CASSSRQGGPREQYF. V is TRBV28 and J is TRBJ2-7, with TRBD1 matching over 9 bases. V shed 4 bases and J 6 bases; nucleotides not matched to a gene: 10. The CDR3 loop spans 15 amino acids. CDR1 and CDR2 from the germline V gene are MDHEN and SYDVKM.

The V and J genes are TRBV18 and TRBJ1-2; 9 bases match TRBD1. The trim removed 3 bases at V and 6 bases at J, leaving 5 bases unmatched. Germline values: CDR1 KGHSH, CDR2 LQKENI. The CDR3 sequence is 14 residues long. The CDR3 DNA reads TGTGCCAGCTCACCGGGACAGGGAAGCAATGGCTACACCTTC. Translating gives CASSPGQGSNGYTF.

The DNA of the CDR3 is TGTGCCAGCGATTGGAGTGACGCAGATACGCAGTATTTT. This translates into CASDWSDADTQYF. This chain links TRBV5-5 with TRBJ2-3; D not resolved. The germline V gene encodes CDR1 SGHKS and CDR2 YYEKEE (reference sequence). This CDR3 region has 13 residues. Deletions cut 7 bases from V and 4 bases from J, with 13 bases between.

V and J are TRBV5-8 and TRBJ2-7; TRBD1 matches 9 bases. Germline CDR1 SGHTS, CDR2 YDEGEE. Trimming removed 3 bases from V and 5 bases from J; junction bases left unmatched: 6. CDR3 length equals 14 residues. CDR3 loop: CASSSPGQGDEQYF. The CDR3 DNA follows: TGTGCCAGCAGCTCGCCGGGACAGGGAGACGAGCAGTACTTC.

The chain joins TRBV15 to TRBJ2-7, with D perhaps TRBD2 (6 bases). The V and J ends lost 5 bases and 2 bases respectively, with 13 bases between them. Germline assignment: CDR1 LNHNV and CDR2 YYDKDF (reference sequence). The CDR3 totals 14 residues. Here the CDR3 DNA reads TGTGCCACCAGCGAGGCACGGGAGCCCTACGAGCAGTACTTC. As protein: CATSEAREPYEQYF.

The rearrangement joins TRBV5-1 to TRBJ2-1; a possible D gene is TRBD1 (5 bases). V lost 3 bases, J lost 6 bases, and 10 bases lay in between. CDR3 length equals 13 residues. The germline V gene has CDR1 SGHRS and CDR2 YFSETQ. The CDR3 nucleotides read TGCGCCAGCAGCTCACAGGTCCTCAATGAGCAGTTCTTC. Amino acids: CASSSQVLNEQFF.

The chain couples TRBV28 to TRBJ2-7, with unresolved D. CDR3 length: 14 amino acids. The V and J ends lost 6 bases and 4 bases respectively, with 16 bases between them. Germline V CDR1 and CDR2: MDHEN, SYDVKM. The CDR3 reads CASRTTLQPYEQYF. The CDR3 DNA follows: TGTGCCAGCAGAACAACGTTACAGCCGTACGAGCAGTACTTC. Based on the CDR3 plus reference TRBV28 and TRBJ2-7, the full variable domain is DVKVTQSSRYLVKRTGEKVFLECVQDMDHENMFWYRQDPGLGLRLIYFSYDVKMKEKGDIPEGYSVSREKKERFSLILESASTNQTSMYLCASRTTLQPYEQYFGPGTRLTVT.

The chain combines TRBV7-6 with TRBJ2-1; TRBD2 matches 12 bases. V was clipped by 5 bases and J by 5 bases; unmatched bases: 4. The germline gives CDR1 SGHVS, CDR2 FNYEAQ. The CDR3 runs 15 residues. The CDR3 DNA follows: TGTGCCAGCAGCCCCCGGACTAGCGGGAACAATGAGCAGTTCTTC. This sequence encodes CASSPRTSGNNEQFF. The full variable domain, with the rest looked up from reference TRBV7-6 and TRBJ2-1, is GAGVSQSPRYKVTKRGQDVALRCDPISGHVSLYWYRQALGQGPEFLTYFNYEAQQDKSGLPNDRFSAERPEGSISTLTIQRTEQRDSAMYRCASSPRTSGNNEQFFGPGTRLTVL.

This chain links TRBV29-1 with TRBJ1-6; TRBD1 is a possible D gene (5 bases). CDR1 and CDR2 (germline): SQVTM, ANQGSEA. V gave up 5 bases and J gave up 9 bases, with 17 bases separating them. The CDR3 extends over 14 amino acids. The CDR3 DNA reads TGCAGCGTTCGGGAAGACAGTCAGGGTTCACCCCTCCACTTT. The encoded protein is CSVREDSQGSPLHF. Filled out from reference TRBV29-1 and TRBJ1-6, the complete variable domain reads SAVISQKPSRDICQRGTSLTIQCQVDSQVTMMFWYRQQPGQSLTLIATANQGSEATYESGFVIDKFPISRPNLTFSTLTVSNMSPEDSSIYLCSVREDSQGSPLHFGNGTRLTVT.

The chain combines TRBV7-3 with TRBJ2-7, with D perhaps being TRBD1 or TRBD2 (6 bases each). The CDR3 totals 15 residues. CDR1 SGHTA and CDR2 FQGTGA come from the germline V gene. Trimming left V 5 bases short and J 5 bases short, with 19 bases between. CDR3 sequence: CASSQSGQGNHEQYF. The CDR3 nucleotides read TGTGCCAGCAGCCAAAGCGGGCAGGGGAACCACGAGCAGTACTTC.

This chain joins TRBV7-9 and TRBJ1-6; D is uncertain. Trimming removed 1 base from V and 5 bases from J, with 9 bases in between. The CDR3 is made up of 15 amino acids. The germline CDR1 and CDR2 sequences are SEHNR and FQNEAQ (reference sequence). The CDR3 region is CASSLEGRHNSPLHF. The CDR3 nucleotides are TGTGCCAGCAGCTTAGAAGGAAGACATAATTCACCCCTCCACTTT.

This clone was detected only once. The chain carries TRBV30 and TRBJ2-6, with D uncertain. Trimming removed 2 bases at V and 1 base at J, with 9 bases between. The CDR3 covers 15 residues. Germline V CDR1 and CDR2: GTSNPN, SVGIG (reference sequence). The CDR3 sequence: CAWSLGSSGANVLTF. The CDR3, as DNA: TGTGCCTGGAGTCTAGGAAGTTCTGGGGCCAACGTCCTGACTTTC.

V is TRBV4-3 and J is TRBJ2-1; maybe TRBD1 (5 bases). The ends were cut back, 1 base at V and 11 bases at J, with 9 bases in the middle. Germline CDR1 is LGHNA and CDR2 is YSLEER. The CDR3 has 12 amino acids. CDR3 residues: CASSQVGQKQFF. The CDR3 bases are TGCGCCAGCAGCCAAGTGGGGCAGAAGCAGTTCTTC.

V usage is TRBV6-1 and J usage is TRBJ1-3, with 7 bases identical to TRBD1. The V gene's germline CDR1 is MNHNS and CDR2 SASEGT. The CDR3 length is 16 residues. V shed 4 bases, J shed 0 bases, and the junction held 6 bases outside the gene matches. The CDR3 region is CASSGTGSFSGNTIYF. As DNA, the CDR3 is TGTGCCAGCAGTGGGACAGGTTCCTTCTCTGGAAACACCATATATTTT.

V usage is TRBV7-2 and J usage is TRBJ2-3, with D unresolved. CDR3 length: 12 amino acids. Germline CDR1 is SGHTA and CDR2 is FQGNSA. V gave up 2 bases and J gave up 5 bases, with 5 bases separating them. The CDR3 DNA reads as TGTGCCAGCAGCTTAATGAGAGATACGCAGTATTTT. Amino acids: CASSLMRDTQYF.

The chain combines TRBV4-3 with TRBJ1-2; no definite D call. V was clipped by 3 bases and J by 1 base, with 9 bases between them. Germline lookup yields CDR1 LGHNA and CDR2 YSLEER. CDR3 size: 14 residues. CDR3 DNA: TGCGCCAGCAGCCACTTGAATCTTAACTATGGCTACACCTTC. Translation gives CASSHLNLNYGYTF.

Here the CDR3 DNA reads TGCGCCAGCGGGCCTTTCCGGGACAGGGGACAACTATGGCAGTACTTC. Translated: CASGPFRDRGQLWQYF. The chain links TRBV23-1 to TRBJ2-7; 10 bases are a match to TRBD1. TRBV23-1 is classed as an ORF, of uncertain function. The J segment lost 9 bases and the V segment lost 8 bases, leaving 19 bases of the junction unmatched. This CDR3 contains 16 residues.

The rearrangement uses TRBV7-6 and TRBJ2-1; D perhaps matches TRBD2 (6 bases). V dropped 3 bases and J dropped 3 bases, with 15 bases sitting between them. Germline V CDR1 and CDR2: SGHVS, FNYEAQ. This CDR3 has 16 amino acids. The CDR3 reads CASSFLGGTFYNEQFF. The CDR3 region has the DNA TGTGCCAGCAGCTTTTTGGGCGGGACCTTCTACAATGAGCAGTTCTTC.

The chain couples TRBV29-1 to TRBJ2-3; D ambiguous. V lost 8 bases and J lost 9, with 21 bases in between. CDR3 size: 13 residues. Germline V gene sequence: CDR1 SQVTM, CDR2 ANQGSEA. CDR3 nucleotide sequence: TGCAGCACGCATAAGGTTGGCGGCCGAACGCAGTATTTT. The encoded protein is CSTHKVGGRTQYF.

This clone was seen once. The rearrangement joins TRBV12-5 to TRBJ2-1, with D perhaps given as TRBD1 or TRBD2 (5 bases each). CDR3 length: 12 residues. V was clipped by 2 bases and J by 8 bases, with 7 bases between them. Germline V gives CDR1 LGHNT, CDR2 FRNRAP. CDR3 residues: CASGLWDDEQFF. The CDR3 coding sequence is TGTGCTAGTGGTTTGTGGGACGATGAGCAGTTCTTC.

The chain joins TRBV7-3 to TRBJ1-1; D unclear. V lost 3 bases and J lost 0, with 11 bases in between. In germline, CDR1 is SGHTA, CDR2 FQGTGA. The CDR3 has 15 amino acids. CDR3 nucleotides: TGTGCCAGCAGCTTTTCGGCGGCTATGAACACTGAAGCTTTCTTT. Encoded protein: CASSFSAAMNTEAFF.

V gene TRBV28 combines with J gene TRBJ2-3; no definite D call. Germline V CDR1 and CDR2: MDHEN, SYDVKM. There are 19 residues in the CDR3. V lost 1 base to trimming and J lost 2 bases, with 22 bases between them. The CDR3: CASSLSVFWHHTLTDTQYF. In nucleotides, the CDR3 is TGTGCCAGCAGTTTATCCGTCTTTTGGCACCACACGCTCACAGATACGCAGTATTTT.

The chain joins TRBV7-2 to TRBJ2-7; 11 bases map to TRBD2. Trimming cost V 4 bases and J 3 bases; bases outside gene matches: 5. In germline, CDR1 is SGHTA, CDR2 FQGNSA. The CDR3 contains 15 residues. The CDR3 region has the DNA TGTGCCAGCAGCTCCTCCGGGACTAGCGGCTACGAGCAGTACTTC. It encodes CASSSSGTSGYEQYF.

The chain links TRBV4-1 to TRBJ2-7; D gene uncertain. Germline CDR1 is MGHRA and CDR2 is YSYEKL. CDR3 length: 14 amino acids. V was pared by 2 bases and J by 6 bases, with 14 bases between. CDR3 in DNA: TGCGCCAGCAGCCAAATATCCCTGTTTGGCGAGCAGTACTTC. It specifies CASSQISLFGEQYF.